The source of this TCR beta chain is a study of shared clonotypes between healthy human individuals. Study as a whole: Researchers assigned three CD4 naive, three CD4 memory, two CD8 naive and one CD8 memory plate to each donor. General observations from the study: Larger estimated richness was generally seen in naive subsets than in memory subsets.

Terminally differentiated effector memory CD45RA+ cells were excluded by CCR7 positive selection of CD45RO-negative cells. On this clone itself: Antigen specificity is unknown.

The assay was carried out at the deep level. An approximately 220 ng quantity of DNA, 25,000 to 35,000 T cell genomes, went into the sorted-subset replicate PCRs. Sequencing used immunoSEQ multiplex PCR; TCRdb keeps in-frame clones, though not all of them. The table lists more than 550,000 clones, about 92% of them singletons. With 1 base clipped from V and 4 bases from J, the junction kept 8 bases outside the gene matches. The CDR3 has 16 residues. The V gene's germline CDR1 is SGHTA and CDR2 FQGNSA. V usage is TRBV7-2 and J usage is TRBJ2-7; TRBD1 agrees at 9 bases. Source material: naive CD8+ T cells sorted from blood. This sequence originates from a young man in good health. The CDR3 DNA is TGTGCCAGCAGCTTAGATCTCGCGACAGGGGGTTACGAGCAGTACTTC. Translation gives CASSLDLATGGYEQYF.